Sequencing of this T cell receptor beta chain was carried out in a study of T cell responses to AZD1222 COVID-19 vaccine. Study findings and constraints: Seropositive at baseline were only a handful of AZD1222 recipients.

For this clone: The target antigen is unknown.

TCRdb's table, derived via immunoSEQ multiplex PCR, lists solely in-frame clones and lacks some. Of about 180,000 clones listed, around 89% are singletons. V lost 3 bases, J lost 7 bases, and 16 bases lay in between. The CDR3 extends over 15 amino acids. Germline CDR1 reads LGHNA; CDR2 reads YSLEER. The J gene is TRBJ2-1, the V gene TRBV4-3; the D gene is possibly TRBD2 (6 bases). Sequenced here: peripheral blood, sampled 28 days after the second AZD1222 dose. This TCR derives from an adult who received the AZD1222 COVID-19 vaccine. CDR3 protein: CASSHRGGVSNEQFF. The CDR3 DNA reads TGCGCCAGCAGCCATCGGGGCGGGGTGAGTAATGAGCAGTTCTTC.